The 5 T cell receptor beta chains below were found in one sample sequenced in a study of blood T cell repertoires in COVID-19 (dated by TCRdb to the early 2020s). Preparation of the library involved the immunoSEQ multiplex PCR assay. The immuneACCESS repertoire file appears here via TCRdb, limited to in-frame rearrangements. These files lack a portion of the clones; in checked studies, under half of the deficit traces to unresolved V genes, and the cause of the others is not known. This sample comprises some 180,000 clones, 87% of them detected only once. The top ten constitute under 25% of the sample. Specimen: peripheral blood. These TCRs come from a man aged 60-69 years with active or convalescent COVID-19.

The rearrangement joins TRBV27 to TRBJ2-7; the match to TRBD1 covers 7 bases. Germline CDR1 MNHEY, CDR2 SMNVEV (reference sequence). V trimming: 10 bases; J trimming: 3 bases; junction bases outside the gene matches: 15. CDR3 length: 15 residues. Written as DNA, the CDR3 is TGTGCCACCCGGGCCTCTAGACAGGGAATCTACGAGCAGTACTTC. Translating gives CATRASRQGIYEQYF.

The chain links TRBV2 to TRBJ1-6; D is uncertain. The CDR3 sequence is 16 residues long. Deletions cut 2 bases from V and 0 bases from J, with 8 bases between. Germline CDR1 is SNHLY and CDR2 is FYNNEI. Here the CDR3 DNA reads TGTGCCAGCAGTGAAATGGAGAGCTCCTATAATTCACCCCTCCACTTT. Protein sequence: CASSEMESSYNSPLHF.

The CDR3 loop is CASSLTGAIINTEAFF. DNA for the CDR3: TGTGCCAGCAGCTTAACAGGGGCCATTATAAACACTGAAGCTTTCTTT. The chain combines TRBV14 with TRBJ1-1, with 7 nucleotides matching TRBD1. The CDR3 loop spans 16 amino acids. Germline CDR1 is SGHDN and CDR2 is FVKESK. V was clipped by 5 bases and J by 2 bases; unmatched bases: 11.

This chain joins TRBV11-2 and TRBJ2-1; 14 nucleotides match TRBD2. The CDR3 has 15 amino acids. CDR1 and CDR2 (germline): SGHAT, FQNNGV. V shed 6 bases, J shed 9 bases, and the junction held 7 bases outside the gene matches. The CDR3 nucleotides are TGTGCCAGCAGGCCGACTAGCGGGGGGGCTGGTGAGCAGTTCTTC. Encoded protein: CASRPTSGGAGEQFF. Full variable domain (outside the CDR3, taken from reference TRBV11-2 and TRBJ2-1): EAGVAQSPRYKIIEKRQSVAFWCNPISGHATLYWYQQILGQGPKLLIQFQNNGVVDDSQLPKDRFSAERLKGVDSTLKIQPAKLEDSAVYLCASRPTSGGAGEQFFGPGTRLTVL.

CDR3 bases: TGTGCCAGCTCACTCGGGACAGGGGGTAGGAATCAGCCCCAGCATTTT. Its protein product is CASSLGTGGRNQPQHF. The rearrangement links TRBV18 to TRBJ1-5, with TRBD1 matching over 11 bases. CDR3 length equals 16 residues. Germline V lookup: CDR1 KGHSH, CDR2 LQKENI. Losses at the gene ends were 4 bases for V and 4 bases for J; bases not matched to a gene: 6.